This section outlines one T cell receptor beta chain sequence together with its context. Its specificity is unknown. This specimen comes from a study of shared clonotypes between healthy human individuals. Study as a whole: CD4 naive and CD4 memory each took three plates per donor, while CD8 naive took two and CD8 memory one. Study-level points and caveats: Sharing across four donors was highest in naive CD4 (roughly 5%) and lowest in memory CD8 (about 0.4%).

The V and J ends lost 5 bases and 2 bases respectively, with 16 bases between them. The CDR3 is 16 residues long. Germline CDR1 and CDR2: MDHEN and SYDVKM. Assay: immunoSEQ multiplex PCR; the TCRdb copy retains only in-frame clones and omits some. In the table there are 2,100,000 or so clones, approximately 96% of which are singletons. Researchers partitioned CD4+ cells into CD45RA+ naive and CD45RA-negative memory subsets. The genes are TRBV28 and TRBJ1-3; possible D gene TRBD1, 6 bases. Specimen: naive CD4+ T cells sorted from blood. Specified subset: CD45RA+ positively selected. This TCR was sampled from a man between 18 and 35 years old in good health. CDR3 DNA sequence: TGTGCCAGCAGTCCCTCCGGGGGGCACGCTGGAAACACCATATATTTT. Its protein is CASSPSGGHAGNTIYF.